This TCR beta chain was captured by sequencing in a study of blood T cells in healthy people across ages (dated by TCRdb to the mid-2010s). Background on the whole study: In model experiments, template switching captured about one uniquely barcoded TCR beta cDNA molecule for every two T cells. Age-related changes in TCR beta repertoire diversity were measured in the study by deep sequencing normalized with unique cDNA molecular identifiers. The donors were split into four age groups: young (average 16 years), middle-aged (nearly 40), aged (approximately 59) and long-lived (roughly 77). To avoid experimental bias, donors of different ages were randomly spread across the sequencing lanes. Two additional independent replicas of 1 million unique cDNA reads from the same blood draw were analyzed for two donors (one aged 18 to 29 and one aged 80 or older). Results the study describes overall, beyond this receptor: Compared with the aged group, more naive CD4+ T cells, fewer expanded clones and increased TCR diversity were shown by the long-lived group, suggesting age selection. Conclusive comparison of naive and antigen-experienced compartments was prevented by the profiling of bulk unsorted PBMCs. Because the CMV infection status of the donors was unknown, age-related changes in expanded clonotypes may potentially have been confounded. Observed TCR beta diversity correlated strongly with the percentage of naive T cells measured by flow cytometry. Observed TCR beta diversity per million T cells fell roughly linearly with age, and a significant reduction was already apparent by age approximately 41. Estimates of total diversity from one million sequenced T cells were regarded as lower bounds and underestimates.

The donors were roughly 40 Caucasian individuals from Russia, aged roughly 6 to 90 years, who were systemically healthy. Each donor gave roughly 9 milliliters of peripheral blood, drawn into EDTA-treated Vacutainer tubes. PBMCs were isolated by Ficoll-Paque density-gradient centrifugation, with at least 7 million obtained per sample. Total RNA was extracted from PBMCs with Trizol reagent, with at least 5.5 micrograms obtained per sample. For every donor, flow cytometry on a PBMC aliquot measured the percentage of naive CD45RAhigh/CD27high T cells. Counted from cysteine to phenylalanine, this CDR3 has 18 amino acids. This entry keeps only the CDR3 DNA: 54 bases, framed from base 1. Trimming costs V 0 bases and J 7 bases, and their ends lie 26 bases apart. From the germline V gene, CDR1 is SGHRS and CDR2 is YFSETQ. This clonotype showed up many times. Its antigen is not yet known. It has no much larger one-base neighbor in the sample; base qualities were not kept.

The library was obtained by 5' RACE. Sequenced on an Illumina HiSeq 2500. A second PCR of roughly 7 to 11 cycles was performed with a sample-barcoded 5' primer and a J-beta primer mix. Each TCR beta cDNA molecule received a unique molecular identifier from a template-switch 5' adaptor carrying 12 random nucleotides. At least 3 million CDR3-containing paired-end reads were obtained from each sample. First-strand cDNA was synthesized from all RNA with the Mint cDNA synthesis kit, primed by a TRBC-specific oligonucleotide. All cDNA was treated with uracil-DNA glycosylase and then went through a first 18-cycle PCR with the universal primers M1SS and BC2_uni_R. The published analysis was carried out like this. For normalization, 1 million high-quality reads, each with a distinct molecular identifier, were randomly selected from each sample. Instead of being binned into consensus sequences, reads with shared molecular identifiers were discarded. MiTCR, with a Q25 quality threshold and the strictest error-elimination algorithm, was used for CDR3 identification, clonotype clustering and error correction. A nonparametric unseen species model with Euler transformation was used to estimate lower-bound total TCR beta diversity. Through fastp at Q25 and MiXCR, TCRdb rebuilt clones from the public reads, retaining in-frame beta chains. Merged by CDR3 protein, the rows form single entries marked with the most common genes and DNA. These V and J calls are TCRdb output, not the study's own analysis. The sample table holds 1.5 million to 2 million distinct CDR3 sequences, of which roughly 27% were seen once. The ten largest clones take up 7.7% of the sample.

The sequence was obtained from a woman younger than 45 in good health. Sequenced material: blood. The chain couples TRBV5-1 to TRBJ2-7, and the D gene may be TRBD2, 5 bases matching. The sequenced DNA: TGCGCCAGCAGCTTGGACTTCCTGGACGCCCTAAACCCGGGGGAGCAGTACTTC. Translation gives CASSLDFLDALNPGEQYF.